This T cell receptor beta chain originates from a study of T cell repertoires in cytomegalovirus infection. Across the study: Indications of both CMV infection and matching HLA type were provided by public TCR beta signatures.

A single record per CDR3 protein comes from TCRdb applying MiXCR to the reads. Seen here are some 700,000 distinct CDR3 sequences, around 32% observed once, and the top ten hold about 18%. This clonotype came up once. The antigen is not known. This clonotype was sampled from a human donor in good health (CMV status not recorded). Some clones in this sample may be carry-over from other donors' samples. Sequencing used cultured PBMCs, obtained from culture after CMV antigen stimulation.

CDR3 coding DNA: TGTGCCAGCAGCTTAGGGTGGCAGGGGGCCGGCAATCAGCCCCAGCATTTT. Encoded protein: CASSLGWQGAGNQPQHF. The chain combines TRBV11-1 with TRBJ1-5, with 8 bases that match TRBD1. V trimming: 1 base; J trimming: 2 bases; junction bases outside the gene matches: 7. Germline CDR1 is SGHAT and CDR2 is FQDESV (reference sequence). CDR3 length: 17 amino acids.